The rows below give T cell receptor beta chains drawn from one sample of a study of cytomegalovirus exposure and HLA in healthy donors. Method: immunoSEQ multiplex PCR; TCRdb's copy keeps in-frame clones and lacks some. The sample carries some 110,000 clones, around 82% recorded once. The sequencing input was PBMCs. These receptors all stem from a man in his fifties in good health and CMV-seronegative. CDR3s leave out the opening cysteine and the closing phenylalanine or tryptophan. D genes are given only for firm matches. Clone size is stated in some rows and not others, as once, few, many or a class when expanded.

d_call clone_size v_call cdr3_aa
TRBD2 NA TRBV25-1 ASTHGLAGITGELF
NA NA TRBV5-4 ASSPTATNEKLF
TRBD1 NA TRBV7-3 ASSSGQGSYNEQF
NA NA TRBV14 ASSQDTGGPVEKLF
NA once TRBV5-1 ASSLAFRSSGANVLT
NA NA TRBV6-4 ASSDSRCGCSEKLF
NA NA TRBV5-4 ASSLAEGQRILT
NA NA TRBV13 ASSQAEETQY
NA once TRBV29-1 SVDSSSYNEQF
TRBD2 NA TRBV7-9 SSSFRPSGGVNGELF
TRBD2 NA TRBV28 ASSLLSGGVSKNIQY
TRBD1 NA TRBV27 ASKGTGVVDGYT
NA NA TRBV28 ASSGGNSPLH
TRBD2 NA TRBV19 ASSIALAGVGNEQF
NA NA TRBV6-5 ASSYSRAPNTEAF
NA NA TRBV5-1 ASSLVQQETQY
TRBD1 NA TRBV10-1 ASSARDSKKY
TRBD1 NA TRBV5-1 ASSLDRGYGYT
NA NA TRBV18 ASSPQGANTEAF
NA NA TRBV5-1 ASYSEVSPDTQY
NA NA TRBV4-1 ASSHPTRQISQY
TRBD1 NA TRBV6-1 ASNTDREETQY
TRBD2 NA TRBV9 ASSVAGLAGRYEQY
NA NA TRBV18 ASSDLDEQY
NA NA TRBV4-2 ASGEQGPNTEAF
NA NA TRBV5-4 ASSRGGRMNTEAF
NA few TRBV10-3 AISGEAPGNQPQH
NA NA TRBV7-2 ASSFRGAKGNEQF
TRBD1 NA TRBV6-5 ASFGPTGGVYGYT
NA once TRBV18 ASSRQAGNTEAF